This is a list of T cell receptor beta chains from one sample in a study of tumor-infiltrating lymphocytes in primary liver carcinoma. TCRdb reanalysed the multiplex PCR reads using MiXCR and keeps one entry per CDR3 protein. The sample holds around 37,000 distinct CDR3 sequences, roughly 77% seen once. The specimen was tumor-adjacent normal liver tissue. These TCRs come from a man between 40 and 49 years old with primary liver carcinoma and hepatitis B virus infection. Both conserved end residues are part of each CDR3. A D gene is named only where the DNA matches it firmly. Rows may omit the clone size; those that give it use once, few, many or a size class.

clone_size,d_call,j_call,v_call,cdr3_aa,cdr3_nt
medium-sized,-,TRBJ2-1,TRBV29-1,CSVEDGSYNEQFF,TGCAGCGTTGAGGACGGATCCTACAATGAGCAGTTCTTC
-,-,TRBJ2-5,TRBV5-8,CAGLGQNQETQYF,TGTGCCGGTTTAGGGCAGAACCAAGAGACCCAGTACTTC
once,-,TRBJ1-1,TRBV11-2,CASRPLGPLDTEAFF,TGTGCCAGTAGACCATTGGGCCCCTTGGACACTGAAGCTTTCTTT
-,TRBD2,TRBJ2-7,TRBV28,CVSSLWGGSMVERYF,TGTGTCAGCAGTTTATGGGGCGGGAGCATGGTCGAGCGGTACTTC
-,-,TRBJ2-2,TRBV12-3/TRBV12-4,CASSSDHTGELFF,TGTGCCAGCAGTTCGGACCACACAGGGGAGCTGTTTTTT
-,-,TRBJ1-6,TRBV27,CASSLWSRELNSPLHF,TGTGCCAGCAGTTTATGGAGCAGGGAATTGAATTCACCCCTCCACTTT
-,-,TRBJ2-7,TRBV6-5,CTSIGLVGGDQYF,TGTACCAGCATCGGACTAGTTGGGGGCGACCAGTACTTC
-,-,TRBJ2-5,TRBV5-6,CANSELRETQYF,TGTGCCAACAGTGAACTAAGAGAGACCCAGTACTTC
few,TRBD2,TRBJ2-7,TRBV7-2,CASSFWGSGSYEQYF,TGTGCCAGCAGCTTTTGGGGTAGCGGGTCCTACGAGCAGTACTTC
-,-,TRBJ2-7,TRBV18,CASSPSSNREQYF,TGTGCCAGCTCACCCTCGTCAAATCGCGAGCAGTACTTC
-,-,TRBJ2-7,TRBV12-5,CASDGTGSYEHYF,TGTGCCAGTGACGGGACCGGTTCCTACGAGCATTATTTC
-,TRBD2,TRBJ2-5,TRBV11-2,CVSSPSSIQATGRETRYF,TGTGTCAGCAGCCCTAGCTCAATCCAGGCTACTGGGCGGGAGACCCGGTACTTC
-,-,TRBJ1-1,TRBV11-1,CASRFGQTLGTEAFF,TGTGCCAGCCGCTTCGGACAGACCTTGGGGACTGAAGCTTTCTTT
many,TRBD1,TRBJ1-5,TRBV28,CASRLDRYSNQPQHF,TGTGCCAGCAGGCTGGACAGGTATAGCAATCAGCCCCAGCATTTT
-,TRBD2,TRBJ2-5,TRBV11-2,CASSLRLAGDTSETEYF,TGTGCCAGCAGCCTAAGACTAGCGGGTGACACGAGCGAGACCGAGTACTTC
-,TRBD1,TRBJ2-3,TRBV29-1,CSVELRDRGTDTQYF,TGCAGCGTTGAGTTGCGGGACAGGGGAACAGATACGCAGTATTTT
-,-,TRBJ1-5,TRBV6-1,CASSLQGATEPQHF,TGTGCCAGCAGTCTACAGGGCGCCACTGAGCCTCAGCATTTT
once,-,TRBJ1-1,TRBV12-3/TRBV12-4,CASSLREDTEASF,TGTGCAAGCAGTTTAAGAGAGGACACTGAAGCTTCCTTT
-,-,TRBJ2-1,TRBV10-2,CASSHGCNEQFF,TGCGCCAGCAGCCACGGATGCAATGAGCAGTTCTTC
-,TRBD2,TRBJ2-1,TRBV28,CVSSPLGLAGGPYNDQFF,TGTGTCAGCAGTCCCCTTGGACTAGCGGGAGGGCCCTACAATGATCAGTTCTTC
-,-,TRBJ2-7,TRBV14,CASSPSGRKLYDQNF,TGTGCCAGCAGCCCCTCGGGACGGAAACTATACGATCAGAACTTC
-,TRBD1,TRBJ1-1,TRBV4-1,CASSHPDRLCTEAFF,TGCGCCAGCAGCCACCCGGACAGGTTGTGTACTGAAGCTTTCTTT
-,TRBD2,TRBJ2-6,TRBV6-5,CVSSYNPSGSTGADVLTF,TGTGTCAGCAGTTACAATCCTAGCGGGAGTACTGGGGCCGACGTCCTGACTTTC
-,TRBD2,TRBJ2-1,TRBV5-4,CTSSSQTSGRALEQFF,TGTACAAGCAGCTCCCAAACTAGCGGGAGGGCTCTTGAGCAGTTCTTC
-,-,TRBJ2-2,TRBV20-1,CSAGGRGGELFF,TGCAGTGCAGGAGGAAGGGGCGGGGAGCTGTTTTTT
-,-,TRBJ1-2,TRBV29-1,CRVDLGVGGYTF,TGCCGCGTCGACTTAGGGGTAGGAGGCTACACCTTC
-,TRBD2,TRBJ2-4,TRBV11-1,CASSFPGTRGTKTIQYF,TGTGCCAGCAGCTTTCCCGGGACTCGCGGGACTAAAACCATTCAGTACTTC
-,-,TRBJ2-6,TRBV5-4,CASSGDRVASGANVQTF,-
-,-,TRBJ2-7,TRBV6-5,CASIGIVGSEQYF,TGTGCCAGCATCGGAATAGTTGGGAGCGAGCAGTACTTC
-,TRBD2,TRBJ2-3,TRBV29-1,CRVEGRIGTRQDTQYF,TGCAGGGTTGAAGGGCGGATCGGGACTAGACAAGATACACAGTATTTT
once,TRBD2,TRBJ2-5,TRBV4-3,CASSKAASGRTDETQYF,TGCGCCAGCAGCAAAGCGGCTAGCGGGAGGACTGATGAGACACAGTACTTC
-,-,TRBJ2-3,TRBV5-6,CASSLLGMQYF,TGTGCCAGCAGCCTATTGGGCATGCAGTATTTT
-,TRBD1,TRBJ2-7,TRBV5-1,CANSLDAGGFYEQYF,TGTGCCAACAGCTTGGATGCAGGGGGCTTCTACGAGCAGTACTTC
-,TRBD1,TRBJ2-2,TRBV11-3,CASSLATGGTGVLFF,TGTGCCAGCAGCTTAGCAACAGGGGGCACCGGGGTACTGTTTTTT
-,-,TRBJ2-3,TRBV5-4,CASSLAQRGTDTQYF,TGTGCCAGCAGCTTGGCACAAAGGGGTACAGATACACAGTATTTT
-,-,TRBJ2-3,TRBV30,CASQRLQGTDTQYF,TGTGCCTCTCAAAGACTCCAAGGCACAGATACGCAGTATTTT
few,-,TRBJ1-3,TRBV5-4,CASSLWGQPNTIYF,TGTGCCAGCAGCCTCTGGGGGCAGCCAAACACCATATATTTT
once,-,TRBJ2-1,TRBV20-1,CSASLPLEGLSYNEQFF,TGCAGTGCTAGCTTACCCCTTGAGGGACTCTCCTACAATGAGCAGTTCTTC
-,-,TRBJ2-1,TRBV6-2/TRBV6-3,CANSVDGSYNEQFF,TGTGCCAATTCGGTGGACGGGTCCTACAATGAGCAGTTCTTC
many,-,TRBJ1-1,TRBV19,CASKREGSTGTEAFF,TGTGCCAGTAAAAGGGAGGGCTCTACGGGCACTGAAGCTTTCTTT
-,-,TRBJ2-5,TRBV4-3,CAINQDAGPREAQYF,TGCGCCATCAACCAGGATGCGGGTCCTCGAGAGGCCCAGTACTTC
-,-,TRBJ1-6,TRBV6-5,CVSSYMVYNSPLHF,TGTGTCAGCAGTTATATGGTCTATAATTCACCCCTCCACTTT
-,-,TRBJ2-7,TRBV7-9,CASSLGSDGEQYF,TGTGCCAGCAGCCTCGGTTCTGACGGCGAGCAGTACTTC
medium-sized,TRBD1,TRBJ2-1,TRBV12-3/TRBV12-4,CASIRTGGNEQFF,TGTGCCAGCATCAGGACAGGGGGAAACGAGCAGTTCTTC
once,-,TRBJ2-5,TRBV10-3,CALSADEGETQYF,TGTGCCCTCAGTGCGGACGAAGGGGAGACCCAGTACTTC
-,-,TRBJ2-3,TRBV6-1,CASSEIPRASTDTQYF,TGTGCCAGCAGTGAAATCCCGAGAGCGAGCACAGATACGCAGTATTTT
many,-,TRBJ2-2,TRBV5-8,CASSSALNTGELFF,TGTGCCAGCAGCTCAGCCCTTAACACCGGGGAGCTGTTTTTT
-,-,TRBJ2-5,TRBV6-5,CASRQRGWVETQYF,TGTGCCAGCAGGCAACGGGGGTGGGTAGAGACCCAGTACTTC
few,TRBD2,TRBJ2-7,TRBV20-1,CSARPSGEYEQYF,TGCAGTGCTAGGCCTAGCGGGGAGTACGAGCAGTACTTC
many,TRBD1,TRBJ2-6,TRBV6-2/TRBV6-3,CASLRDRVHSGANVLTF,TGTGCCAGCCTGAGGGACAGGGTACACTCTGGGGCCAACGTCCTGACTTTC
-,-,TRBJ2-1,TRBV20-1,CSASEGVREAGEQFF,TGCAGTGCTAGTGAGGGCGTAAGGGAGGCGGGTGAGCAGTTCTTC
-,-,TRBJ2-2,TRBV11-3,CASSLATGGTGEPFF,TGTGCCAGCAGCTTGGCGACAGGAGGCACCGGGGAGCCGTTTTTT
-,TRBD2,TRBJ2-5,TRBV25-1,CANSLDPGLQETQYF,TGTGCCAACAGCTTGGACCCGGGACTACAAGAGACCCAGTACTTC
-,TRBD1,TRBJ2-1,TRBV6-1,CANSVTGSSYNEQFF,TGTGCGAACAGCGTGACAGGGAGCTCATACAATGAGCAGTTCTTC
medium-sized,TRBD1,TRBJ2-7,TRBV12-3/TRBV12-4,CASSPRTGGLDEQYF,TGTGCCAGCAGTCCTAGGACAGGGGGCCTGGACGAGCAGTACTTC
-,TRBD2,TRBJ2-3,TRBV10-2,CVSSESKAGMDTQYF,TGCGTCAGCAGTGAGTCAAAAGCGGGAATGGATACGCAGTATTTT
-,-,TRBJ1-1,TRBV5-4,CAISFRTRGTEAFF,TGTGCCATCAGCTTCCGGACACGGGGCACTGAAGCTTTCTTT